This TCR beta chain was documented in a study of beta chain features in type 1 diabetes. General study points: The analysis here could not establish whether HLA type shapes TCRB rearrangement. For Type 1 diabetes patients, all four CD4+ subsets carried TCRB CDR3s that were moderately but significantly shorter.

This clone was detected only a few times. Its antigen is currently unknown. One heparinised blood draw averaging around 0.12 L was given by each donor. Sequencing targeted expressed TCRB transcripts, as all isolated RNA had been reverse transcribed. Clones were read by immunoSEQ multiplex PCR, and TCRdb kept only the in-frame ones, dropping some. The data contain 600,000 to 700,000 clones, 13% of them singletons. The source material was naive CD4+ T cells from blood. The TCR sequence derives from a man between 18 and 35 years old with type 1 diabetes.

The CDR3: CASSSDRPNYGYTF. CDR3 sequence (DNA): TGTGCCAGCAGTTCCGACAGGCCTAACTATGGCTACACCTTC. The chain employs TRBV2 and TRBJ1-2, with a weak D call TRBD1 (6 bases). The CDR3 has 14 amino acids. Germline V CDR1 and CDR2: SNHLY, FYNNEI. Trimming removed 5 bases at V and 0 bases at J, with 10 bases between. Combining the CDR3 with reference TRBV2 and TRBJ1-2 gives the whole variable domain EPEVTQTPSHQVTQMGQEVILRCVPISNHLYFYWYRQILGQKVEFLVSFYNNEISEKSEIFDDQFSVERPDGSNFTLKIRSTKLEDSAMYFCASSSDRPNYGYTFGSGTRLTVV.